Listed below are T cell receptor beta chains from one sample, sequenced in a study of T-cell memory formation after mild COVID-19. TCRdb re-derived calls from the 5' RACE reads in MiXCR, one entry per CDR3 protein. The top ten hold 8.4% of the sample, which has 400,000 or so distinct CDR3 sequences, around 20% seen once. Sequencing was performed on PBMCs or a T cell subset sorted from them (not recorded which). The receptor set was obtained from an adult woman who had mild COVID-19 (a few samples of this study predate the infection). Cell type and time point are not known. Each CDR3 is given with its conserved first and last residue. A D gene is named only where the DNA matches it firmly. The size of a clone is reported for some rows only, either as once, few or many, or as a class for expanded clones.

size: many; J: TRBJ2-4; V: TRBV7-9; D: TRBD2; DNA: TGTGCCAGCAAACGGGAGGGCGGATACATTCAGTACTTC; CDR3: CASKREGGYIQYF
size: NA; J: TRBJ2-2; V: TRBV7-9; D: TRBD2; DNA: TGTGCCAGCAGCCAGACTAGCGGGAGTCGGCCCACCGGGGAGCTGTTTTTT; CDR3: CASSQTSGSRPTGELFF
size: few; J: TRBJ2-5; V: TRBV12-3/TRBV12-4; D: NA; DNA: TGTGCCAGCAGTTCTGACGGGGGGACCCAGTACTTC; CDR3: CASSSDGGTQYF
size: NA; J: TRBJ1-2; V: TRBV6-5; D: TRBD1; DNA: TGTGCCAGCAGTTACGTACAGGGGCCCTATGGCTACACCTTC; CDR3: CASSYVQGPYGYTF
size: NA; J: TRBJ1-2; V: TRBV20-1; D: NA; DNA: TGCAGTGCTAGAGTTGCCGGGTGGAACTATGGCTACACCTTC; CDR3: CSARVAGWNYGYTF
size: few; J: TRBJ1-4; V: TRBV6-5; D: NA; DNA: TGTGCCAGCAGAGGAGGGGGGAATGAAAAACTGTTTTTT; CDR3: CASRGGGNEKLFF
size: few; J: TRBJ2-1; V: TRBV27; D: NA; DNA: TGTGCCAGCACTCCCCAGTCAGATCGAGACGAGCAGTTCTTC; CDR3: CASTPQSDRDEQFF
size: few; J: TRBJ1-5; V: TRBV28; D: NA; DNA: TGTGCCGTATGGGGCCCTGGATATAGCAATCAGCCCCAGCATTTT; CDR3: CAVWGPGYSNQPQHF
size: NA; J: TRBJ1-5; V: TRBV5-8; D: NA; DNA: TGTGCCAGCAGCTGGCGAATTAATGGTCAGCCCCAGCATTTT; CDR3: CASSWRINGQPQHF
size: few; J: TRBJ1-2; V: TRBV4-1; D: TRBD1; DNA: TGCGCCAGCAGCCAACGGGGACAGGGGGAATATGGCTACACCTTC; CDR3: CASSQRGQGEYGYTF
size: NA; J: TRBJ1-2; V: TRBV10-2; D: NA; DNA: TGCGCCAGCAGTGAGTCAAGGGGAGATAACTATGGCTACACCTTC; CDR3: CASSESRGDNYGYTF
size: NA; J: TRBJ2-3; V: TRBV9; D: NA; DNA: TGTGCCAGCACCAAGGGTGGGACAGATACGCAGTATTTT; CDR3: CASTKGGTDTQYF
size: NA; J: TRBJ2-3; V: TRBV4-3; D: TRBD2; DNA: TGCGCCAGCAGCCAAGATCTCGGTAGCGGGTGGGCAGATACGCAGTATTTT; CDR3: CASSQDLGSGWADTQYF
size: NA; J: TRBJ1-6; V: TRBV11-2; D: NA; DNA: TGTGCCAGCAGCTTAGACCTCCTGGCAGGCCCAAATTCACCCCTCCACTTT; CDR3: CASSLDLLAGPNSPLHF
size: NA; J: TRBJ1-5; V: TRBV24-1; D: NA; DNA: TGTGCCACCAGCGCTTCAGGGAGCAGCAATCAGCCCCAGCATTTT; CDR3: CATSASGSSNQPQHF
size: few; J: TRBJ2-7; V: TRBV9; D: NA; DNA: TGTGCCAGCAGCTTCAGCCCGGGACGCCCTTACGAGCAGTACTTC; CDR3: CASSFSPGRPYEQYF
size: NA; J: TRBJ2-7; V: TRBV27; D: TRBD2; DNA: TGTGCCAGCAGTGAACGGAGCGGGAGTCAATCATACGAGCAGTACTTC; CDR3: CASSERSGSQSYEQYF
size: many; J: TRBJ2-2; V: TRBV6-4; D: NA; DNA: TGTGCCAGCAGTTCAGGGTTCGGGGAGCTGTTTTTT; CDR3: CASSSGFGELFF
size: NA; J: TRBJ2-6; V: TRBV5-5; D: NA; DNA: TGTGCCAGCAGCCGCTTGGGGGGAAACGGGGCCAACGTCCTGACTTTC; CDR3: CASSRLGGNGANVLTF
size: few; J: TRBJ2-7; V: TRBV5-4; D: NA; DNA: TGTGCCAGCAGCCCGGGGACCCGGGCCTACGAGCAGTACTTC; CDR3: CASSPGTRAYEQYF
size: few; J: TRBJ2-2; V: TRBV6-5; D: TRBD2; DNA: TGTGCCAGCAGGGCCGGGCGGGGGACCGGGGAGCTGTTTTTT; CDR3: CASRAGRGTGELFF
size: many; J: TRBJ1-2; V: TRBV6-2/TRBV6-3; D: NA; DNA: TGTGCCAGCAGCGAACCTGGACGGCACACCTTC; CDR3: CASSEPGRHTF
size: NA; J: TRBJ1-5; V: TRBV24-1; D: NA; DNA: TGTGCCACCAGTCCCCGGGGAAAGGATCAGCCCCAGCATTTT; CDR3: CATSPRGKDQPQHF
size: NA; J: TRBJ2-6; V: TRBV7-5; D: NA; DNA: NA; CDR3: CISVSEARARGRPGDVLTF
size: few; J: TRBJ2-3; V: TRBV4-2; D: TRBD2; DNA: TGTGCCAGCAGCCAAGGGCCGGGGGCGGGGGGAGATACGCAGTATTTT; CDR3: CASSQGPGAGGDTQYF
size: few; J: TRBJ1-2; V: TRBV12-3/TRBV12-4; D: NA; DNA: TGTGCCAGCACCCGACAGGTTGCGGACTATGGCTACACCTTC; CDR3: CASTRQVADYGYTF
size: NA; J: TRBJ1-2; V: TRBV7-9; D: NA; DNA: TGTGCCAGCATCCTGGGCCCGCCGTACTATGGCTACACCTTC; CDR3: CASILGPPYYGYTF
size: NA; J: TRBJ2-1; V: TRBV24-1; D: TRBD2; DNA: TGTGCCACCAGTGATTCGGGAGGCCATGAGCAGTTCTTC; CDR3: CATSDSGGHEQFF
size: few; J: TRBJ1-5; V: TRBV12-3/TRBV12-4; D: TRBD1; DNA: TGTGCCAGCAGTTTGCTACAGGGGGCTCGCAATCAGCCCCAGCATTTT; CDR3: CASSLLQGARNQPQHF
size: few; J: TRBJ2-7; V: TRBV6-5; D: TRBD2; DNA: TGTGCCAGCAGTTCCCTTAGCGGGAGAGTTTCCTACGAGCAGTACTTC; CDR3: CASSSLSGRVSYEQYF
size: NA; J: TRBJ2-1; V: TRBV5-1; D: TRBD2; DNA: TGCGCCAGCAGCCCCGGACTAGCCCCAGGTAATGAGCAGTTCTTC; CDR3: CASSPGLAPGNEQFF
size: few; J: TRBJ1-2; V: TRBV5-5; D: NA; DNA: TGTGCCAGCAGCACGGGAGGGGCGGGTCGAAACTTGACTAACTATGGCTACACCTTC; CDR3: CASSTGGAGRNLTNYGYTF